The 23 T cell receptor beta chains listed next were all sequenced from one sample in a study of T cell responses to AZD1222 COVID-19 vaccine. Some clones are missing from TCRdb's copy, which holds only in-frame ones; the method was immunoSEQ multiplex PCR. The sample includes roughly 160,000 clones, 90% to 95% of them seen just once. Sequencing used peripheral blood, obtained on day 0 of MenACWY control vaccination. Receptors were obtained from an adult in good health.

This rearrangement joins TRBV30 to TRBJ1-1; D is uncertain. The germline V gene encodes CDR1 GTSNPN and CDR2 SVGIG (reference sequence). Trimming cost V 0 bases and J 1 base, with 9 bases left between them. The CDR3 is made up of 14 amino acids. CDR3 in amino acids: CAWSVGRGNTEAFF. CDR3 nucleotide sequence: TGTGCCTGGAGTGTAGGTCGGGGGAACACTGAAGCTTTCTTT. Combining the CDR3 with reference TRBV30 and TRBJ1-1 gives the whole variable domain SQTIHQWPATLVQPVGSPLSLECTVEGTSNPNLYWYRQAAGRGLQLLFYSVGIGQISSEVPQNLSASRPQDRQFILSSKKLLLSDSGFYLCAWSVGRGNTEAFFGQGTRLTVV.

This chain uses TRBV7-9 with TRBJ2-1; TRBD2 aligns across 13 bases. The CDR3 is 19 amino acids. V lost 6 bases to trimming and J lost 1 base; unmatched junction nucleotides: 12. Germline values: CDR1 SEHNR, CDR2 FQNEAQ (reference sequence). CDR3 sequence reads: CASRKGLAGVGRSYNEQFF. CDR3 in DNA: TGTGCCAGCAGGAAAGGACTAGCGGGAGTCGGGAGATCCTACAATGAGCAGTTCTTC.

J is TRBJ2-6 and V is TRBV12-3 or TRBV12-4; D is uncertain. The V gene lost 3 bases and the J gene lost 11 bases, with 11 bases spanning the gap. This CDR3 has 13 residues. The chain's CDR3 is CASSFGPTDVLTF. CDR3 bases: TGTGCCAGCAGTTTTGGACCGACCGACGTCCTGACTTTC.

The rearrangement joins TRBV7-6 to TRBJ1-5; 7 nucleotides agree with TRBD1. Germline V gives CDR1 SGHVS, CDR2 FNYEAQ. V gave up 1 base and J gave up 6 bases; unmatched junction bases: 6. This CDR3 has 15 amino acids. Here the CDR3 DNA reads TGTGCCAGCAGCTTAGGACAGGGTTTGGGTCAGCCCCAGCATTTT. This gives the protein CASSLGQGLGQPQHF.

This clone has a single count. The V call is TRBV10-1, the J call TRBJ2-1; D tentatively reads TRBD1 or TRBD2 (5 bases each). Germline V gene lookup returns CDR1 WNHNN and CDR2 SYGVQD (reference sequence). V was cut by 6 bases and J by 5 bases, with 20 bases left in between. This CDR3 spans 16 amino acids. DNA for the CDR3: TGCGCCAGCAGGACGTGTGAGGGGATCCCCAACAATGAGCAGTTCTTC. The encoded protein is CASRTCEGIPNNEQFF.

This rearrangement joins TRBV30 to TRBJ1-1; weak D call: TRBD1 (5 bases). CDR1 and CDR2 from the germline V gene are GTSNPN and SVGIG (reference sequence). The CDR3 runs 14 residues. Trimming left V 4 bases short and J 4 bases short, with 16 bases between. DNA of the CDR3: TGTGCCTGGAATAAACAGGCAGGAGTCACTGAAGCTTTCTTT. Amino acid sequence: CAWNKQAGVTEAFF. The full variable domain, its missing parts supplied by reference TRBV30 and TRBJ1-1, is SQTIHQWPATLVQPVGSPLSLECTVEGTSNPNLYWYRQAAGRGLQLLFYSVGIGQISSEVPQNLSASRPQDRQFILSSKKLLLSDSGFYLCAWNKQAGVTEAFFGQGTRLTVV.

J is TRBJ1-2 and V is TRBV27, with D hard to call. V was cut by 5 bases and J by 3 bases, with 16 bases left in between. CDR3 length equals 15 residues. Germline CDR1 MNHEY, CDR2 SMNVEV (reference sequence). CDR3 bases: TGTGCCAGCAGTATACCCAGCACTGAGGACTATGGCTACACCTTC. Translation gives CASSIPSTEDYGYTF.

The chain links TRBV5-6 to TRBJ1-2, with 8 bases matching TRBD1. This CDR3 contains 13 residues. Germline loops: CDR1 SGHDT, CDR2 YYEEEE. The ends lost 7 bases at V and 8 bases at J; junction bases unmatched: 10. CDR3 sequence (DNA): TGTGCCAGCGGTACAGGGGGGCTCGGAGGCTACACCTTC. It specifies CASGTGGLGGYTF.

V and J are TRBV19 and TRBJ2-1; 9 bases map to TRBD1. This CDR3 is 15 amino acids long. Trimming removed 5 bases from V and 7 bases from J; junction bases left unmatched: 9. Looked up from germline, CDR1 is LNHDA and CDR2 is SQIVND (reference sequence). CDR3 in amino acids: CASSGTGTGLNEQFF. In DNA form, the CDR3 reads TGTGCCAGTAGTGGAACCGGGACAGGGCTTAATGAGCAGTTCTTC.

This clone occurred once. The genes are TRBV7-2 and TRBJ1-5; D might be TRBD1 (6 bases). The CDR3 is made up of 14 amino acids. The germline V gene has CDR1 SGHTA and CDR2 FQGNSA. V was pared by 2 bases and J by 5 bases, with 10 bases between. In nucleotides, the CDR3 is TGTGCCAGCAGCTTATTGGGGGCGTATCAGCCCCAGCATTTT. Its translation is CASSLLGAYQPQHF.

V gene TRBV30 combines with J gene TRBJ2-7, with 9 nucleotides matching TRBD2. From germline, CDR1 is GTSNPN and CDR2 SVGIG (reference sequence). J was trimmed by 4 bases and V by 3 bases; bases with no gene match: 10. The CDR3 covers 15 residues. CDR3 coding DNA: TGTGCCTGGAGCCATACTGGGACTAGCTTGTACGAGCAGTACTTC. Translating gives CAWSHTGTSLYEQYF.

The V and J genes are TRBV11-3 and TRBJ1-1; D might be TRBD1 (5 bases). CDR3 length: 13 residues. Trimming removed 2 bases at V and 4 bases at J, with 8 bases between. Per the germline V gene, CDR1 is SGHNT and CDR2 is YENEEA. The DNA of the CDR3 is TGTGCCAGCAGCTTATCCGGGGGCACTGAAGCTTTCTTT. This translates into CASSLSGGTEAFF.

This CDR3 reads CASRRQGSYNEQFF. The CDR3 region has the DNA TGTGCCAGCAGGCGACAGGGCTCCTACAATGAGCAGTTCTTC. The chain recombines TRBV6-5 with TRBJ2-1, with 7 bases lining up with TRBD1. CDR3 size: 14 residues. The germline CDR1 and CDR2 sequences are MNHEY and SVGAGI. Trimming at V came to 6 bases and at J to 0 bases, leaving 2 bases not matched to a gene.

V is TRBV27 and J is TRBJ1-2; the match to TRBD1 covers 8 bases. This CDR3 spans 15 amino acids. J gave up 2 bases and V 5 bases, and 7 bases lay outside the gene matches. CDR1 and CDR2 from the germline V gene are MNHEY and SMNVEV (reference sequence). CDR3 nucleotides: TGTGCCAGCAGTACTAGGACAGGGCTGAACTATGGCTACACCTTC. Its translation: CASSTRTGLNYGYTF.

CDR3 protein: CASSSRGANTEAFF. The CDR3 nucleotides read TGTGCCAGCAGTTCCAGGGGGGCGAACACTGAAGCTTTCTTT. V is TRBV5-6 and J is TRBJ1-1, with 7 bases fitting TRBD1. V dropped 5 bases and J dropped 1; count of bases not matched to a gene: 5. In germline, CDR1 is SGHDT, CDR2 YYEEEE. The CDR3 contains 14 residues.

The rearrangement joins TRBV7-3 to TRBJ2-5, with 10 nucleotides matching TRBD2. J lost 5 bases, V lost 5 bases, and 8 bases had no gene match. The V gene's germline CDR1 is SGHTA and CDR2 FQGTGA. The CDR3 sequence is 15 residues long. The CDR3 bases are TGTGCCAGCAGCCAAACCACTAGCGGGATTGAGACCCAGTACTTC. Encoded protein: CASSQTTSGIETQYF.

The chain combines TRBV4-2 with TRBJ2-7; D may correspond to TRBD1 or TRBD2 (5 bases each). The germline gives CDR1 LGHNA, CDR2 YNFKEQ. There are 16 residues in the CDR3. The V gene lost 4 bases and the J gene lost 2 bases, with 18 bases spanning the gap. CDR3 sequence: CASSREGGTRTYEQYF. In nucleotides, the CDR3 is TGTGCCAGCAGCCGAGAAGGTGGGACGAGGACCTACGAGCAGTACTTC.

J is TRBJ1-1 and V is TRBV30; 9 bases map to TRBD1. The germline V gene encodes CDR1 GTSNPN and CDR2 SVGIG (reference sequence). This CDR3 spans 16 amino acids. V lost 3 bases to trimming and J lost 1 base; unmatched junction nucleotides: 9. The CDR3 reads CAWRRTGGAGNTEAFF. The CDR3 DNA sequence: TGTGCCTGGAGGCGAACAGGGGGCGCGGGGAACACTGAAGCTTTCTTT.

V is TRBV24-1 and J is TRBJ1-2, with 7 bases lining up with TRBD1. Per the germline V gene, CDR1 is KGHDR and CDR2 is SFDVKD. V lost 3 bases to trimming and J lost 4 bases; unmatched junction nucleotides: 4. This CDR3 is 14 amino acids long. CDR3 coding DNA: TGTGCCACCAGTGATCCGGGACAGCCCTATGGCTACACCTTC. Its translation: CATSDPGQPYGYTF.

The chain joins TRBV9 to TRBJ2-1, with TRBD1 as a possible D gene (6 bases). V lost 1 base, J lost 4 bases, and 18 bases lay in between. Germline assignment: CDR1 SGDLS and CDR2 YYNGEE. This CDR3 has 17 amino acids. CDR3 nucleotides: TGTGCCAGCAGCGTAAGAGCCGGGACAAGGCCTTACAATGAGCAGTTCTTC. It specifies CASSVRAGTRPYNEQFF.

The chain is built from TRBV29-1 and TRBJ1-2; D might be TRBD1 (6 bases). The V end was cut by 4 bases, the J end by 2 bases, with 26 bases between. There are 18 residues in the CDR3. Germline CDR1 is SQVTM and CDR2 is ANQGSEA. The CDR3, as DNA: TGCAGCGTTGCAGATATGGATCCGAGTGGGACACTCAACTATGGCTACACCTTC. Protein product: CSVADMDPSGTLNYGYTF.

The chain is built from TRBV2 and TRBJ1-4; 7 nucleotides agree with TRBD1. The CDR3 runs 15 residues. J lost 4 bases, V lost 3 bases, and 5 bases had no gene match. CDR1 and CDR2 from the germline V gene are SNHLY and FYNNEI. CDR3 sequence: CASSETGQFNEKLFF. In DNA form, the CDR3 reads TGTGCCAGCAGTGAGACGGGACAGTTTAATGAAAAACTGTTTTTT.

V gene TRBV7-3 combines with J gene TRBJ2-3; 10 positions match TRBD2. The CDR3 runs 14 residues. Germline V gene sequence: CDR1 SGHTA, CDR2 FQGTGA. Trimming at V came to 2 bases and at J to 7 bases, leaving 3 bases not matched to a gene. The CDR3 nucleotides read TGTGCCAGCAGCTTATTGGGACTAGCGAATACGCAGTATTTT. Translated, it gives CASSLLGLANTQYF.